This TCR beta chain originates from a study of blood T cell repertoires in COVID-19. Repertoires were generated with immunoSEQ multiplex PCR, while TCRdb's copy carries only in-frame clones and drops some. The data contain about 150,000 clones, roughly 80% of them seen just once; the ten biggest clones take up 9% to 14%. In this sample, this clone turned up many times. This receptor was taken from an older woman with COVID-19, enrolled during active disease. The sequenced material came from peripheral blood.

The CDR3 DNA is TGCGCCAGCCGACGACAGACGAGCTCCTACGAGCAGTACGTC. This translates into CASRRQTSSYEQYV. This rearrangement joins TRBV5-1 to TRBJ2-7; possibly TRBD1 for D (5 bases). Trimming removed 7 bases from V and 0 bases from J, with 14 bases in between. Germline V gene sequence: CDR1 SGHRS, CDR2 YFSETQ. This CDR3 is built from 14 residues.